Listed here is a single T cell receptor (beta chain). This receptor's antigen is unknown. No base quality values were provided; no much bigger clone lies one nucleotide off. The immunoSEQ Assay, a bias-controlled multiplex PCR, was used to amplify TCRbeta CDR3 regions from genomic DNA. The paper's data handling went like this. Nucleated cell counts per sample were estimated from amplification of reference gene primers within the assay. To quantify the absolute abundance of each unique TCRbeta CDR3 rearrangement, sequence reads were collapsed and filtered. Productive Simpson clonality was computed per sample as the square root of Simpson's diversity index over productive rearrangements. The table comes from immuneACCESS by way of TCRdb, which keeps in-frame sequences with V and J called. Part of the clones is missing from these tables; in studies checked, under half for an unresolved V gene and the rest for unknown reasons. The V and J calls and clone size come from that table; D and trimming were worked out from the DNA. Across this sample there are some 120,000 clones, with 65% to 85% seen only once. The biggest ten clones account for 5.5% to 6.5% of the sample.

CDR1 and CDR2 were assigned from the germline V gene as MDHEN and SYDVKM. The trim is 2 bases for V and 4 bases for J, with a gap of 5 bases between the germline ends. Including the terminal cysteine and phenylalanine, the CDR3 comprises 13 residues. Only the CDR3 region is kept as DNA, spanning 39 bases read in frame from base 1. This record comes from a study of blood T cell repertoires in COVID-19 (dated by TCRdb to 2020 to 2021). Study-level background: Samples covering the acute and convalescent phases of COVID-19 were provided by collaborators in the United States, Italy and Spain. The samples were drawn from the first 160 participants of the ongoing ImmuneRACE study and from 1,254 subjects provided by 6 global collaborators. The prospective study material was composed of cDNA or gDNA derived from T cells, B-cell-depleted T cells, or PBMCs. A freely available public database, intended as a resource for researchers studying the immune response to SARS-CoV-2, is where the repertoires were released. Deeply sampled blood TCRbeta repertoires from subjects exposed to, actively infected with, or recovered from COVID-19 were included in the dataset. HLA class I and class II types, where available, came from metadata supplied by the sample provider rather than from assay-based typing. Nearly every sample came with metadata listing a de-identified subject ID, COVID-19 status, age in years and sex. General findings and caveats noted by the study authors: The quantity of clinical and demographic metadata differed by source and by participant and was supplied without curation.

Each collaborating institution followed its own protocols to collect whole blood in K2EDTA tubes. For TCRbeta analysis, collaborators shipped samples in one of three forms: frozen whole blood, isolated PBMCs, or DNA extracted from either of those sample types. This receptor was identified in a man older than 75 with active or convalescent COVID-19. Specimen: peripheral blood. The rearrangement joined TRBV28 to TRBJ2-2; matching of 5 bases hints at TRBD2 as the D gene. At the DNA level, the sequence is TGTGCCAGCAGTTTACGGGGCACCGGGGAGCTGTTTTTT. It translates to CASSLRGTGELFF.